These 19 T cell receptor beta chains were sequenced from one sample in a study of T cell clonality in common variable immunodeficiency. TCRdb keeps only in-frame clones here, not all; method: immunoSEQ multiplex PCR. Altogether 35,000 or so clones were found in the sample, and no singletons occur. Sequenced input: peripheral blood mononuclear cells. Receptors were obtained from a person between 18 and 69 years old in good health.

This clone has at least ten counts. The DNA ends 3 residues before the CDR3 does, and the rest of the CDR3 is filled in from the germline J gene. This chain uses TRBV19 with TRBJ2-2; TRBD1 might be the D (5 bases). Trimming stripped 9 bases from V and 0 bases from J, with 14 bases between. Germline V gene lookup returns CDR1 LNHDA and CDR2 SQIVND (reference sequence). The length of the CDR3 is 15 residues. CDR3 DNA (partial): TGTGCCAGCAACTGGGGCAGGGCGAACACCGGGGAG. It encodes CASNWGRANTGE. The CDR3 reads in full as CASNWGRANTGELFF.

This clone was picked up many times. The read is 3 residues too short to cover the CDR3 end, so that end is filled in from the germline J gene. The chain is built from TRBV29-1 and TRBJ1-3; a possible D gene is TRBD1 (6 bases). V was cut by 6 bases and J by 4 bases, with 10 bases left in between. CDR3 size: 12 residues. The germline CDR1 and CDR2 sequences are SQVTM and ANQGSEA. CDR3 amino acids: CSVRGQGNTIYF. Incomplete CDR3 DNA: TGCAGCGTGCGTGGACAGGGAAACACC.

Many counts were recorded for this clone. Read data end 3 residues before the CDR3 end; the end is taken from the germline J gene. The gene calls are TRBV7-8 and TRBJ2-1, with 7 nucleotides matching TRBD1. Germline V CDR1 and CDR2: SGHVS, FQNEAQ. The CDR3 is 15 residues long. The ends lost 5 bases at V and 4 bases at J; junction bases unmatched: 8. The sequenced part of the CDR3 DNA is TGTGCCAGCAGCCAAGACAGGGCTTTGTACAATGAG. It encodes CASSQDRALYNE. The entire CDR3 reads CASSQDRALYNEQFF.

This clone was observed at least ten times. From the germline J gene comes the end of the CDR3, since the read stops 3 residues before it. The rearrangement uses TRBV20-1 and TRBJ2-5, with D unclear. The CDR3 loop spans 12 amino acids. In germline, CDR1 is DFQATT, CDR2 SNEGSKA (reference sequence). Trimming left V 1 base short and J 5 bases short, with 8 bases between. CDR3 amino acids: CSARAVRETQYF. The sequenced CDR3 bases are TGCAGTGCTAGAGCTGTAAGGGAGACC.

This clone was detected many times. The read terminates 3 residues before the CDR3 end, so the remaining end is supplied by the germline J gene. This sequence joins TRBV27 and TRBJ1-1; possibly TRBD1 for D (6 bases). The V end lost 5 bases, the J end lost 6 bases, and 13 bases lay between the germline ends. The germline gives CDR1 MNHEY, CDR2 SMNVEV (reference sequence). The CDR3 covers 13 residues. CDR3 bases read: TGTGCCAGCAGTCCAACAGGGTCTTCTGAA. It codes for CASSPTGSSE. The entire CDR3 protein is CASSPTGSSEAFF.

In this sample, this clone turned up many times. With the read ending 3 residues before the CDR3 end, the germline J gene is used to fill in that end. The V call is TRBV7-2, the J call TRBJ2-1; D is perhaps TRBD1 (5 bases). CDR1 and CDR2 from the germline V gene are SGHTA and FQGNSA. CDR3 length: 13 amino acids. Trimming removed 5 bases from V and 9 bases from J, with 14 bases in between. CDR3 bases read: TGTGCCAGCAGCCTCGACAGCCATCGTGAG. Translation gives CASSLDSHRE. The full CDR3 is CASSLDSHREQFF.

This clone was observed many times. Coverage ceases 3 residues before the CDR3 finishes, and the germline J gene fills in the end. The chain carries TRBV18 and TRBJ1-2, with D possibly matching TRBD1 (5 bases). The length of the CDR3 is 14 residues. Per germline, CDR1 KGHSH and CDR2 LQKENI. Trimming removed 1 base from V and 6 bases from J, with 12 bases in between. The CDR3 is CASSPRGELDGYTF. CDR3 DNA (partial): TGTGCCAGCTCACCACGGGGGGAGCTAGATGGC.

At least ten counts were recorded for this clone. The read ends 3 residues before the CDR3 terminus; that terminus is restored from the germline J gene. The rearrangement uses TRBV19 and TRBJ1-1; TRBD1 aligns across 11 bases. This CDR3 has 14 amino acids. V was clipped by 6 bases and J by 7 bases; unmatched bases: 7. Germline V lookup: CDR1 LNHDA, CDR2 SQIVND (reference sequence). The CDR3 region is CASRLGQGDSEAFF. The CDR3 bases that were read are TGTGCCAGTAGACTGGGACAGGGGGACAGTGAA.

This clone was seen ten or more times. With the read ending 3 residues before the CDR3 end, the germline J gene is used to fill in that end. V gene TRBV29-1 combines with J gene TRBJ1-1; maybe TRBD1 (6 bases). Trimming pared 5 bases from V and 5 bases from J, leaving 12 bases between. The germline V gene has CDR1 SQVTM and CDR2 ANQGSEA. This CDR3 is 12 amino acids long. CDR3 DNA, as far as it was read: TGCAGCGTTTCGGACAGTATAACTGAA. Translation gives CSVSDSITE. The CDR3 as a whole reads CSVSDSITEAFF.

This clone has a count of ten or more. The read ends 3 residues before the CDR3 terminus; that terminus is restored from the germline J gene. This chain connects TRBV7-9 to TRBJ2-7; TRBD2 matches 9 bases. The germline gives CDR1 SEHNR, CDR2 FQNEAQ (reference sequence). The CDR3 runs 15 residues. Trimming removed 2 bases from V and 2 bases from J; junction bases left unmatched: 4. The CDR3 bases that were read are TGTGCCAGCAGCTTAAGGTCTAGCGGGGCCTACGAG. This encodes CASSLRSSGAYE. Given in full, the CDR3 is CASSLRSSGAYEQYF.

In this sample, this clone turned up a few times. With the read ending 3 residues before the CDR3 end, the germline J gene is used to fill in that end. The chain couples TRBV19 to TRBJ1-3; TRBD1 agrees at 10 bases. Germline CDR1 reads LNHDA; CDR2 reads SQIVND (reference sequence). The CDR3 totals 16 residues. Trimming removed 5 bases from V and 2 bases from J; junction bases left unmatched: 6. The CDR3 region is CASSQRTGGTGNTIYF. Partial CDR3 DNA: TGTGCCAGTAGTCAACGGACAGGGGGAACTGGAAACACC.

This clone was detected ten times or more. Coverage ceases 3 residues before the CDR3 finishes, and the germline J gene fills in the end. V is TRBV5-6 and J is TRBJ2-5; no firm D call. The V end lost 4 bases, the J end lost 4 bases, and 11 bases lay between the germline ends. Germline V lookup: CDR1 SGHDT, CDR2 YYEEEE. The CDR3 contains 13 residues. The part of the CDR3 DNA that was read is TGTGCCAGCAGCCCGGGTCCGATAGAGACC. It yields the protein CASSPGPIET. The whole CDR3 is CASSPGPIETQYF.

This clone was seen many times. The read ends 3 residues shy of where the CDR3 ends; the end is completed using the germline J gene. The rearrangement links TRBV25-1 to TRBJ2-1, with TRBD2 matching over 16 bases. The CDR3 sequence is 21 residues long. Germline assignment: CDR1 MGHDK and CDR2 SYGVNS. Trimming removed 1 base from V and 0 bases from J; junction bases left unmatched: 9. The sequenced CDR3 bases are TGTGCCAGCAGTGAATCAGCCCCCGGGACTAGCGGGAGGGTCTCCTACAATGAG. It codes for CASSESAPGTSGRVSYNE. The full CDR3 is CASSESAPGTSGRVSYNEQFF.

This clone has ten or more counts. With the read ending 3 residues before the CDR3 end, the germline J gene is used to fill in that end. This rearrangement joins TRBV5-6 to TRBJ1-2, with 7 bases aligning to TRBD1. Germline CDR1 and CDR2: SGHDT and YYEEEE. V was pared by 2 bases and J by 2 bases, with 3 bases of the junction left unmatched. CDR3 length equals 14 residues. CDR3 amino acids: CASSLGQANYGYTF. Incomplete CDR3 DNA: TGTGCCAGCAGCTTAGGACAGGCCAACTATGGC.

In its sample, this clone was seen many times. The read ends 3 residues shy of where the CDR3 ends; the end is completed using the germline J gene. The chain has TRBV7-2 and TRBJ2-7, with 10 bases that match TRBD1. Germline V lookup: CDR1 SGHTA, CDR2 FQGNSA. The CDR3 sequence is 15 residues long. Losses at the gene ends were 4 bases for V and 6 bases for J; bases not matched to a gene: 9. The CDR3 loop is CASSSMGTGESEQYF. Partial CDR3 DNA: TGTGCCAGCAGCTCTATGGGGACAGGGGAGAGCGAG.

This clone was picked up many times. CDR3 loop: CAQPSRANYGYTF. The covered CDR3 bases are TGTGCCCAACCCTCCAGGGCTAACTATGGC. V and J are TRBV30 and TRBJ1-2; D is perhaps TRBD1 (5 bases). The CDR3 goes on 3 residues after the read ends, and that part is filled in from the germline J gene. The CDR3 totals 13 residues. CDR1 and CDR2 from the germline V gene are GTSNPN and SVGIG (reference sequence). The V end lost 8 bases, the J end lost 0 bases, and 13 bases lay between the germline ends.

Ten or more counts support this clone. CDR3 DNA, as far as it was read: TGCAGTGCCCAAGACACCTTTTCGGACTATGGC. Its translation: CSAQDTFSDYG. The whole CDR3 protein reads CSAQDTFSDYGYTF. The genes are TRBV20-1 and TRBJ1-2; D ambiguous. The read ends 3 residues shy of where the CDR3 ends; the end is completed using the germline J gene. Germline loops: CDR1 DFQATT, CDR2 SNEGSKA (reference sequence). The CDR3 length is 14 residues. The V end was cut by 6 bases, the J end by 3 bases, with 17 bases between.

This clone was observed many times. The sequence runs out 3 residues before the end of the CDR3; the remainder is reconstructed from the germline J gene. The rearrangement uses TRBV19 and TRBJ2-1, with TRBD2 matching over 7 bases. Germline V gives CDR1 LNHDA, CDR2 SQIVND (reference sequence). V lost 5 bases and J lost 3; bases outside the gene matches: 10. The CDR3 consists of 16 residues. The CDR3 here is CASSRGDTLYYNEQFF. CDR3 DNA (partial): TGTGCCAGTAGTCGGGGGGATACACTATACTACAATGAG.

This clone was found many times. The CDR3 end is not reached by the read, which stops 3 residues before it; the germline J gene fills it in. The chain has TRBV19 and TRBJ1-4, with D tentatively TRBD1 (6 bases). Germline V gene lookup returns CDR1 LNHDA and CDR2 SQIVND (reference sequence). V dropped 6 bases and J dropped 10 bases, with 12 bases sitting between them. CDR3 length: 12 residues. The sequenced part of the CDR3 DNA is TGTGCCAGTAGATCGGACAGCCTAAAA. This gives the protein CASRSDSLK. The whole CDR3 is CASRSDSLKLFF. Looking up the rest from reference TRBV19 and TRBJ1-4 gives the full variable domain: DGGITQSPKYLFRKEGQNVTLSCEQNLNHDAMYWYRQDPGQGLRLIYYSQIVNDFQKGDIAEGYSVSREKKESFPLTVTSAQKNPTAFYLCASRSDSLKLFFGSGTQLSVL.